This T cell receptor (beta chain) was found in a study of blood T cells in healthy people across ages. A sample-barcoded 5' primer and a J-beta primer mix were used in a second PCR of roughly 6 to 11 cycles. TCRdb itself ran the 5' RACE reads through MiXCR, one entry per CDR3 protein. The sample records about 1.6 million distinct CDR3 sequences, 34% being singletons. This clonotype was picked up a small number of times. Trimming left V 7 bases short and J 6 bases short, with 13 bases between. The CDR3 is 12 amino acids. In germline, CDR1 is GTSNPN, CDR2 SVGIG (reference sequence). The V and J genes are TRBV30 and TRBJ2-1, with D perhaps TRBD2 (6 bases). The clonotype comes from a woman aged 25 to 39 in good health. Sequencing input: blood. CDR3 sequence (DNA): TGTGCCTTGGGGGGAATGATCAATGAGCAGTTCTTC. This translates into CALGGMINEQFF. Variable domain in full (rest from reference TRBV30 and TRBJ2-1): SQTIHQWPATLVQPVGSPLSLECTVEGTSNPNLYWYRQAAGRGLQLLFYSVGIGQISSEVPQNLSASRPQDRQFILSSKKLLLSDSGFYLCALGGMINEQFFGPGTRLTVL.